The text below deals with one TCR beta chain. This clone's antigen is unknown. Mismatch with germline at one junction end may stem from a read error. Participants in the prospective study were aged roughly 18 to 100 years, lived in about two dozen United States geographic areas, and enrolled through a virtual design. Cohort assignment in the prospective study relied on participant-reported clinical history from a screening survey and a study questionnaire. Mobile phlebotomists in the prospective study collected whole blood, serum and a nasopharyngeal or oropharyngeal swab from every participant. Over a roughly 2-month period, participants in the prospective study had the option of providing additional blood draws and questionnaires. Prospective study blood samples were shipped either frozen or at room temperature before DNA extraction. This sample was included in a study of blood T cell repertoires in COVID-19 (dated by TCRdb to about 2020). For the wider study: Samples from collaborators originated in the United States, Italy and Spain and spanned both the acute and convalescent phases of COVID-19. The prospective study material was composed of cDNA or gDNA derived from T cells, B-cell-depleted T cells, or PBMCs. Subjects who had been exposed to COVID-19, were actively infected with it, or had recovered from it provided the deeply sampled blood TCRbeta repertoires that made up the dataset. The repertoires were made available in a free public database intended to serve as a resource for research on the immune response to SARS-CoV-2. The samples were drawn from two sources: the first 160 participants of the ongoing ImmuneRACE study, and over 950 subjects contributed by 6 global collaborators. The sample metadata nearly always contained a de-identified subject ID, COVID-19 status, age in years and sex. Where HLA class I and class II types were available, the types were taken from metadata supplied by the sample provider, not from assay-based typing.

Study-wide conclusions, independent of this receptor: The quantity of clinical and demographic metadata differed by source and by participant and was supplied without curation.

TCRbeta CDR3 regions were amplified from genomic DNA by means of the immunoSEQ Assay, a bias-controlled multiplex PCR. In the authors' own workflow: Within the assay, amplification of reference gene primers was used to estimate how many nucleated cells each sample contained. Sequence reads were collapsed and filtered to measure the absolute abundance of every unique TCRbeta CDR3 rearrangement. For each sample, productive Simpson clonality was calculated as the square root of Simpson's diversity index across productive rearrangements. In TCRdb, the immuneACCESS table is reduced to in-frame sequences with V and J assigned. These tables do not hold every clone; where another copy was compared, an unresolved V gene accounts for under half, and the others remain unexplained. D and trimming come from the DNA, and the V and J calls and clone size come from that table. Here the sample has roughly 220,000 clones; around 88% occur a single time. The top ten clonotypes cover 14% to 15% of the sample.

The sample comprised PBMCs or T cells enriched from blood (not recorded which). The TCR was taken from a woman aged 45-60 years with acute COVID-19.

CDR3 region: CATSDRQSTSGRWYGQYF. The base sequence is TGTGCCACCAGTGACCGACAATCGACTAGCGGGAGGTGGTACGGGCAGTACTTC. The chain couples TRBV24-1 to TRBJ2-7; the central 13 bases match TRBD2. The CDR3, cysteine through phenylalanine, is 18 amino acids long. The retained sequence is limited to the CDR3, 54 bases, with the frame set at the first base. CDR1 and CDR2, per the germline V gene, are KGHDR and SFDVKD.